The rows below give T cell receptor beta chains drawn from one sample of a study of OX40 agonist ivuxolimab in advanced cancers. TCRdb's table, derived via immunoSEQ multiplex PCR, lists solely in-frame clones and lacks some. The sample carries approximately 92,000 clones, roughly 95% recorded once. This specimen was CD4+ or CD8+ T cells sorted from blood, taken in a trial of the OX40 agonist ivuxolimab. The receptors stem from an adult with an advanced solid tumor such as melanoma, head and neck, liver or kidney cancer. Both conserved end residues are part of each CDR3. Each record gives: CDR3 DNA, CDR3 protein, D gene, V gene, J gene, clone size. A D gene is named only where the DNA matches it firmly. Expanded clones get a size class; other rows say once, few or many, or leave the size out.

TGTGCCAGCAGCCCCGGGACACGAACCTCCTTAGCCAAAAACATTCAGTACTTC	CASSPGTRTSLAKNIQYF	-	TRBV28	TRBJ2-4	-
TGTGCCAGTAGTATAGGGGATAATCAGCCCCAGCATTTT	CASSIGDNQPQHF	-	TRBV19	TRBJ1-5	-
TGCGCCAGCAGCTATGGACGGGAAAATTCACCCCTCCACTTT	CASSYGRENSPLHF	-	TRBV5-1	TRBJ1-6	-
TGTGCCAGCAGTCCCGACAGGGTCTCTGGAAACACCATATATTTT	CASSPDRVSGNTIYF	TRBD1	TRBV28	TRBJ1-3	-
TGTGCCAGCAGTTCCTTCCGCCTACAGGGAAGCAATCAGCCCCAGCATTTT	CASSSFRLQGSNQPQHF	-	TRBV28	TRBJ1-5	-
TGCGCCAGCCAACCCTCGGGACGGGGGGCTGAAGCTTTCTTT	CASQPSGRGAEAFF	-	TRBV5-1	TRBJ1-1	few
TGTGCCAGTAGTACAGAGATAGCCAAAAACATTCAGTACTTC	CASSTEIAKNIQYF	-	TRBV19	TRBJ2-4	-
TGTGCCTGGAGTACCTCGCGGAACTCACCCCTCCACTTT	CAWSTSRNSPLHF	-	TRBV30	TRBJ1-6	-
TGTGCCAGTAGTAGACAGGGGGCTTTCAACGAACCCCTCCACTTT	CASSRQGAFNEPLHF	TRBD1	TRBV19	TRBJ1-6	-
TGCAGCGTTGAGAATCCGACTAGCGGGGGGTCAGAGACCCAGTACTTC	CSVENPTSGGSETQYF	TRBD2	TRBV29-1	TRBJ2-5	-
TGCGCCAGCAGCCCAACGCTCCGCGGCGGGGAGCTGTTTTTT	CASSPTLRGGELFF	-	TRBV4-3	TRBJ2-2	once
TGCGCCAGCAGTGGAAGGGGACTGAACACTGAAGCTTTCTTT	CASSGRGLNTEAFF	-	TRBV10-1	TRBJ1-1	-
TGTGCCAGCACAGTGAAGTATGGCTACACCTTC	CASTVKYGYTF	-	TRBV2	TRBJ1-2	few
TGTGCCAGCACTGCCTACGGGATCTATGGCTACACCTTC	CASTAYGIYGYTF	-	TRBV6-1	TRBJ1-2	-
TGCGCCAGCAGCCTAGCAGGGGCGGGTTCGAGTGGCTACACCTTC	CASSLAGAGSSGYTF	-	TRBV4-1	TRBJ1-2	-
TGTGCCAGCAGCTTAGTCGGTGTAGAAGGGACCCAGTACTTC	CASSLVGVEGTQYF	-	TRBV7-2	TRBJ2-5	-
TGTGCCAGCAGTCCCCATGCTGGGGCCAATTCACCCCTCCACTTT	CASSPHAGANSPLHF	-	TRBV28	TRBJ1-6	-
TGTGCCAGCAGCGCGGGGCGGGAGACCCAGTACTTC	CASSAGRETQYF	-	TRBV27	TRBJ2-5	-
TGTGCCAGCAGTTCAGGGGTGGGAAACACCATATATTTT	CASSSGVGNTIYF	-	TRBV6-6	TRBJ1-3	once
TGTGCCAGCAGCTCATTAGTGTTACGCTCCTACAATGAGCAGTTCTTC	CASSSLVLRSYNEQFF	-	TRBV7-2	TRBJ2-1	-
TGCAGTGCTCCAGACTACAATGAGCAGTTCTTC	CSAPDYNEQFF	-	TRBV20-1	TRBJ2-1	-
TGTGCCAGCAGCTTGGGTGGGGGCTACGAGCAGTACTTC	CASSLGGGYEQYF	-	TRBV5-4	TRBJ2-7	-
TGTGCCAGCAGTCCTTACAGGGGTAACACTGAAGCTTTCTTT	CASSPYRGNTEAFF	TRBD1	TRBV27	TRBJ1-1	-
TGTGCCAGCAGCGTAAGGGGGAAGCACACCTTC	CASSVRGKHTF	-	TRBV9	TRBJ1-2	-
TGTGCCTGGAGTACGACAGGGGGTTCCTACGAGCAGTACTTC	CAWSTTGGSYEQYF	TRBD1	TRBV30	TRBJ2-7	-
TGTGCCAGTATACAGGGGGCGCGGAACACTGAAGCTTTCTTT	CASIQGARNTEAFF	TRBD1	TRBV6-1	TRBJ1-1	-
TGTGCCGCCAGACCAGAATTCTATGGCTACACCTTC	CAARPEFYGYTF	-	TRBV10-3	TRBJ1-2	once
TGTGCCAGCAGCTTAGGGGATAGGCGGACTCCGAACACCGGGGAGCTGTTTTTT	CASSLGDRRTPNTGELFF	-	TRBV11-3	TRBJ2-2	-
TGTGCCAGCAGTTACTCGTCAGGGGTGAACACTGAAGCTTTCTTT	CASSYSSGVNTEAFF	-	TRBV6-5	TRBJ1-1	-
TGCGCCAGCAGCTTGGGACCGGGGAAAGATACGCAGTATTTT	CASSLGPGKDTQYF	-	TRBV5-1	TRBJ2-3	-
TGTGCCAGCTCACCACCTCGGGGGGCGAGCTATGGCTACACCTTC	CASSPPRGASYGYTF	-	TRBV18	TRBJ1-2	once
TGTGCCAGCAATACAGGGACCTACGAGCAGTACTTC	CASNTGTYEQYF	-	TRBV7-2	TRBJ2-7	few
TGTGCCAGCAGCCAGGAAGACCAGCGTCTATCATACAATGAGCAGTTCTTC	CASSQEDQRLSYNEQFF	-	TRBV4-2	TRBJ2-1	once
TGTGCCAGTAGTCCCCCGGGACACCGAGAACTCAAGGCTTTCTTT	CASSPPGHRELKAFF	-	TRBV19	TRBJ1-1	-
TGCGCCGCCGCCAGGATCGAACAGCCCCAGCATTTT	CAAARIEQPQHF	-	TRBV28	TRBJ1-5	-
TGTGCCAGCAGCTTCCGCGGGGGGCCGTACACAGATACGCAGTATTTT	CASSFRGGPYTDTQYF	TRBD2	TRBV11-2	TRBJ2-3	once
TGTGCCAGCAGCCTAGCCGGGACTTTGAACACCGGGGAGCTGTTTTTT	CASSLAGTLNTGELFF	-	TRBV5-4	TRBJ2-2	once
TGTGCCAGCAGCCCCTACCGGGACGGCGTCAGAGCTTTCTTT	CASSPYRDGVRAFF	-	TRBV6-5	TRBJ1-1	-
TGTGCCAGCTCACCCGGGACACTAGACAACGAGCAGTACTTC	CASSPGTLDNEQYF	-	TRBV18	TRBJ2-7	-
TGTGCCAGCAGCGTAGACCCAGCGGCTTCCTACGAGCAGTACTTC	CASSVDPAASYEQYF	-	TRBV9	TRBJ2-7	-
TGTGCCAGCAGCTTCGACAGGGCGAATACGCAGTATTTT	CASSFDRANTQYF	TRBD1	TRBV7-2	TRBJ2-3	-
TGTGCCAGCAGCCCCCAGACTAGTTTTCCAGATACGCAGTATTTT	CASSPQTSFPDTQYF	-	TRBV11-2	TRBJ2-3	-
TGTGCCAGTCAACCTGGGGGCCTTAGCGTCTACGAGCAGTACTTC	CASQPGGLSVYEQYF	-	TRBV28	TRBJ2-7	-
TGTGCCAGCAGCTTTTGGTCCCATCTCCTTTCGACTGAAGCTTTCTTT	CASSFWSHLLSTEAFF	-	TRBV5-6	TRBJ1-1	-
TGCGCCAGCAGCTCCGGACAGAACTATGGCTACACCTTC	CASSSGQNYGYTF	-	TRBV5-1	TRBJ1-2	-
TGTGCCAGCAGCCCCCGACAGGGAGGTCGCACTGAAGCTTTCTTT	CASSPRQGGRTEAFF	TRBD1	TRBV7-2	TRBJ1-1	-
TGTGCCAGCAGCGTATCAGGGGACGACTACAATGAGCAGTTCTTC	CASSVSGDDYNEQFF	-	TRBV9	TRBJ2-1	-
TGCGCCAGCAGTGAGTCTTCTCCCTATGGCTACACCTTC	CASSESSPYGYTF	-	TRBV10-2	TRBJ1-2	-
TGTGCCATCAGTGAGATGCAGCGGGGGACCGAGGCCCAGTACTTC	CAISEMQRGTEAQYF	TRBD2	TRBV10-3	TRBJ2-5	-
TGTGCCAGCTCACCACCGTCTAACTATGGCTACACCTTC	CASSPPSNYGYTF	-	TRBV18	TRBJ1-2	-
TGCGCCAGCAGCTTGGAGCCGGGTTACACTGAAGCTTTCTTT	CASSLEPGYTEAFF	-	TRBV5-1	TRBJ1-1	-
TGTGCCAGCAGTTTCCGGGACAGGGGCCTCCAAGGGATAAACATTCAGTACTTC	CASSFRDRGLQGINIQYF	TRBD1	TRBV28	TRBJ2-4	-
TGTGCCAGCAGCCCCGACACCGCGAACACTGAAGCTTTCTTT	CASSPDTANTEAFF	-	TRBV11-3	TRBJ1-1	once
TGTGCCAGCAGCGAGGGGACAGGGAGCTATTACGAGCAGTACTTC	CASSEGTGSYYEQYF	TRBD1	TRBV9	TRBJ2-7	once
TGTGCCAGCCAGGATCCTGGCACTGAAGCTTTCTTT	CASQDPGTEAFF	-	TRBV19	TRBJ1-1	-
TGTGCCAGTAGTAACCGGGAGGGCAATTCACCCCTCCACTTT	CASSNREGNSPLHF	-	TRBV19	TRBJ1-6	-
TGTGCAAGTCGCTTAGCCACAGGCACACATACTGAAGCTTTCTTT	CASRLATGTHTEAFF	-	TRBV12-2	TRBJ1-1	-
TGTGCCGCAATATCCGGGACTAGGCCCTACGAGCAGTACTTC	CAAISGTRPYEQYF	TRBD2	TRBV28	TRBJ2-7	-
TGTGCCACTCGTTCTCTAGCGGGGCCCAGGGGCACCGGGGAGCTGTTTTTT	CATRSLAGPRGTGELFF	TRBD2	TRBV15	TRBJ2-2	once
TGCAGCGTTCTAATCACAGGGACTGGAAACACCATATATTTT	CSVLITGTGNTIYF	-	TRBV29-1	TRBJ1-3	-